By proportion, the clone carrying this T cell receptor (beta chain) is medium-sized. Its antigen is not known. These data originate in a study of naive and memory T cell subsets. Study-wide points: TCRs were reportedly recovered from both biopsy types, mostly tuberculin test sites.

V was pared by 2 bases and J by 2 bases, with 10 bases between. There are 14 residues in the CDR3. From germline, CDR1 is MGHDK and CDR2 SYGVNS. The treatment denotes: skin biopsy from PPD injection site in Mantoux-positive individual. An oligonucleotide containing a UMI was ligated to the 3' end of TCR cDNA. Four PCR rounds used nested alpha and beta constant region primers plus the SP2 primer. TCRdb called the UMI-ligation and nested PCR reads again in MiXCR, with one record for every CDR3 protein. Altogether approximately 21,000 distinct CDR3 sequences are present, approximately 6.5% being singletons, with the ten largest covering 6.2%.

The rearrangement joins TRBV25-1 to TRBJ2-7; D gene ambiguous. Sequenced here: skin, sampled from a tuberculin skin test site. The receptor comes from an adult in good health. In nucleotides, the CDR3 is TGTGCCAGCAGTGAACACAGTAGGGCCTACGAGCAGTACTTC. Its translation is CASSEHSRAYEQYF.